Shown below are 22 T cell receptor beta chains from a single sample sequenced in a study of CD8+ T cells in alopecia areata. Sequencing relied on a cDNA template that was reverse transcribed from extracted RNA. Repertoires were generated with immunoSEQ multiplex PCR, while TCRdb's copy carries only in-frame clones and drops some. The data show 90,000 to 130,000 clones, with around 53% seen just once and more than 10% held by the top ten. Documented treatment: oral pan-JAK inhibitor, 5-10 mg twice daily. The specimen was CD8+ T cells sorted from blood, collected at week 24, from a patient treated with tofacitinib. The receptors stem from a human donor with alopecia areata.

This chain joins TRBV30 and TRBJ1-1; D possibly corresponds to TRBD1 (5 bases). CDR1 GTSNPN and CDR2 SVGIG come from the germline V gene (reference sequence). The CDR3 is 14 residues long. The germline V and J ends were trimmed by 4 bases and 3 bases, with 15 bases remaining between them. CDR3 nucleotide sequence: TGTGCCTGGATTCTTGGGGCGAGCGACACTGAAGCTTTCTTT. Translated: CAWILGASDTEAFF.

The genes are TRBV7-9 and TRBJ2-7, with D possibly matching TRBD2 (6 bases). Trimming cost V 6 bases and J 3 bases, with 18 bases left between them. The CDR3 has 15 residues. From germline, CDR1 is SEHNR and CDR2 FQNEAQ (reference sequence). CDR3 coding DNA: TGTGCCAGCAGTATCCACTCCGGGAGCAACTACGAGCAGTACTTC. Protein product: CASSIHSGSNYEQYF.

J is TRBJ2-5 and V is TRBV5-1; D possibly corresponds to TRBD2 (6 bases). This CDR3 contains 14 residues. Germline V gives CDR1 SGHRS, CDR2 YFSETQ. V shed 4 bases and J shed 5 bases, with 15 bases lying between them. This CDR3 reads CASSNWRDWETQYF. Here the CDR3 DNA reads TGCGCCAGCAGCAATTGGAGGGATTGGGAGACCCAGTACTTC.

There are a few counts of this clone. The V gene is TRBV12-5, the J gene TRBJ2-3; 8 bases agree with TRBD1. Trimming removed 2 bases from V and 0 bases from J; junction bases left unmatched: 10. Germline V gene lookup returns CDR1 LGHNT and CDR2 FRNRAP. The CDR3 runs 18 residues. The CDR3 sequence: CASGLMPVRGLSTDTQYF. The CDR3 DNA sequence: TGTGCTAGTGGTTTGATGCCCGTCAGGGGGCTGAGCACAGATACGCAGTATTTT.

This clone was counted once. V is TRBV2 and J is TRBJ2-7; D might be TRBD2 (6 bases). CDR1 and CDR2 (germline): SNHLY, FYNNEI. The CDR3 length is 13 residues. The DNA of the CDR3 is TGTGCTGGCTCGACTAGGAGCTCCTACGAGCAGTACTTC. Its protein is CAGSTRSSYEQYF.

Only a few counts were recorded for this clone. The chain links TRBV4-2 to TRBJ1-1; D perhaps matches TRBD1 (6 bases). This CDR3 is 12 amino acids long. The ends were cut back, 4 bases at V and 7 bases at J, with 10 bases in the middle. Germline V gene sequence: CDR1 LGHNA, CDR2 YNFKEQ. The CDR3 loop reads CASSLLQGEAFF. For the CDR3, the DNA is TGTGCCAGCAGCCTTCTACAGGGTGAAGCTTTCTTT.

The V and J genes are TRBV30 and TRBJ2-3, with TRBD2 identical over 9 bases. The V gene's germline CDR1 is GTSNPN and CDR2 SVGIG (reference sequence). The ends lost 4 bases at V and 4 bases at J; junction bases unmatched: 9. The CDR3 loop spans 15 amino acids. DNA of the CDR3: TGTGCCTGGATTTTCACCGCGGGGGGGCCAGATACGCAGTATTTT. Amino acids: CAWIFTAGGPDTQYF.

This clone occurred a few times. CDR3 nucleotide sequence: TGCAGCGTTGTGGACACCAATACGCAGTATTTT. It codes for CSVVDTNTQYF. The V call is TRBV29-1, the J call TRBJ2-3; the D gene is possibly TRBD1 (5 bases). The CDR3 runs 11 residues. The V gene lost 4 bases and the J gene lost 7 bases, with 9 bases spanning the gap. Looked up from germline, CDR1 is SQVTM and CDR2 is ANQGSEA.

J is TRBJ1-2 and V is TRBV30; no reliable D call. In germline, CDR1 is GTSNPN, CDR2 SVGIG (reference sequence). The CDR3 contains 10 residues. The CDR3 loop reads CALDHYGYTF. The CDR3 DNA sequence: TGTGCTTTGGATCACTATGGCTACACCTTC.

This clone was counted a few times. The chain employs TRBV29-1 and TRBJ2-3; 7 bases align to TRBD2. Trimming took 8 bases from V and 3 from J; bases not matched to a gene: 8. The germline gives CDR1 SQVTM, CDR2 ANQGSEA. The CDR3 contains 13 residues. In DNA, the CDR3 is TGCAGCTACCGAGACGGGGGGACAGATACGCAGTATTTT. This sequence encodes CSYRDGGTDTQYF.

The V and J genes are TRBV13 and TRBJ2-7; 8 bases fit TRBD1. V shed 4 bases and J 5 bases; nucleotides not matched to a gene: 7. Looked up from germline, CDR1 is PRHDT and CDR2 is FYEKMQ (reference sequence). The CDR3 covers 14 residues. The CDR3 DNA is TGTGCCAGCAGCTCGTCGACAGGGGCCAACGAGCAGTACTTC. Translation gives CASSSSTGANEQYF.

To note about this clone: The sample has other DNA sequences that encode this CDR3 too. The V call is TRBV29-1, the J call TRBJ2-1; no reliable D call. The CDR3 loop spans 10 amino acids. Germline lookup yields CDR1 SQVTM and CDR2 ANQGSEA. The V and J ends lost 3 bases and 3 bases respectively, with 0 bases between them. CDR3 in amino acids: CSVDYNEQFF. The CDR3 DNA is TGCAGCGTTGACTACAATGAGCAGTTCTTC.

This clone was detected only once. The chain carries TRBV5-1 and TRBJ2-1; 8 positions agree with TRBD2. J gave up 2 bases and V 4 bases, and 5 bases lay outside the gene matches. The CDR3 contains 15 residues. Per germline, CDR1 SGHRS and CDR2 YFSETQ. The chain's CDR3 is CASSPEAGAYNEQFF. The CDR3 DNA reads as TGCGCCAGCAGCCCCGAAGCGGGGGCCTACAATGAGCAGTTCTTC.

The V gene is TRBV30, the J gene TRBJ1-1, with D unclear. The CDR3 is 11 residues long. Germline CDR1 is GTSNPN and CDR2 is SVGIG (reference sequence). The V and J ends lost 2 bases and 7 bases respectively, with 8 bases between them. The CDR3 reads CAWSLHHEAFF. In nucleotides, the CDR3 is TGTGCCTGGAGTTTGCATCATGAAGCTTTCTTT.

The chain joins TRBV13 to TRBJ2-3; D is perhaps TRBD2 (6 bases). Germline lookup yields CDR1 PRHDT and CDR2 FYEKMQ (reference sequence). V was pared by 0 bases and J by 4 bases, with 11 bases between. The CDR3 has 15 amino acids. CDR3 loop: CASSLGTRIADTQYF. CDR3 nucleotides: TGTGCCAGCAGCTTAGGGACTAGAATTGCAGATACGCAGTATTTT.

The chain carries TRBV19 and TRBJ2-7; D is undetermined. V gave up 4 bases and J gave up 0 bases, with 10 bases separating them. Germline-derived CDR1 and CDR2 are LNHDA and SQIVND (reference sequence). This CDR3 has 14 residues. The CDR3 nucleotides read TGTGCCAGTAGTACCTCGACGGGCTCCTACGAGCAGTACTTC. Translating gives CASSTSTGSYEQYF.

Only a few counts were recorded for this clone. The V and J genes are TRBV5-1 and TRBJ1-2, with TRBD1 identical over 10 bases. Germline CDR1 and CDR2: SGHRS and YFSETQ. V dropped 6 bases and J dropped 6; count of bases not matched to a gene: 2. The CDR3 has 12 amino acids. CDR3 in DNA: TGCGCCAGCACCGGGACAGGGGATGGCTACACCTTC. Translation gives CASTGTGDGYTF.

This clone has a handful of counts. This chain uses TRBV30 with TRBJ2-2; maybe TRBD1 (5 bases). The germline gives CDR1 GTSNPN, CDR2 SVGIG (reference sequence). The CDR3 extends over 13 amino acids. V lost 4 bases and J 6 bases, leaving 12 bases between the germline ends. The CDR3 sequence: CAWNQGFPGELFF. Written as DNA, the CDR3 is TGTGCCTGGAATCAGGGTTTCCCCGGGGAGCTGTTTTTT.

This sequence joins TRBV29-1 and TRBJ2-1; D might be TRBD1 (6 bases). This CDR3 comprises 14 residues. Germline V lookup: CDR1 SQVTM, CDR2 ANQGSEA. V gave up 4 bases and J gave up 8 bases, with 18 bases separating them. This chain's CDR3 is CSVAWQGLSDEQFF. DNA of the CDR3: TGCAGCGTTGCTTGGCAGGGGCTCTCTGATGAGCAGTTCTTC.

The chain combines TRBV19 with TRBJ2-3, with D unclear. Trimming pared 1 base from V and 9 bases from J, leaving 17 bases between. Germline-derived CDR1 and CDR2 are LNHDA and SQIVND (reference sequence). CDR3 length equals 15 residues. CDR3 in amino acids: CASSIGAGSVYTQYF. Written as DNA, the CDR3 is TGTGCCAGTAGTATAGGGGCCGGATCGGTGTACACGCAGTATTTT.

This chain links TRBV7-9 with TRBJ2-7; TRBD1 might be the D (6 bases). V was clipped by 11 bases and J by 3 bases, with 17 bases between them. CDR1 SEHNR and CDR2 FQNEAQ come from the germline V gene (reference sequence). The length of the CDR3 is 13 residues. CDR3 region: CAGGGQNFYEQYF. The DNA for the CDR3 is TGTGCCGGAGGAGGACAGAACTTCTACGAGCAGTACTTC.

The chain couples TRBV18 to TRBJ1-5, with D perhaps TRBD1 (6 bases). V was trimmed by 0 bases and J by 4 bases, leaving 13 bases between them. This CDR3 is 16 amino acids long. Germline-derived CDR1 and CDR2 are KGHSH and LQKENI. In DNA form, the CDR3 reads TGTGCCAGCTCACCACCGGAAGGCAGGGGAAATCAGCCCCAGCATTTT. Residues: CASSPPEGRGNQPQHF.